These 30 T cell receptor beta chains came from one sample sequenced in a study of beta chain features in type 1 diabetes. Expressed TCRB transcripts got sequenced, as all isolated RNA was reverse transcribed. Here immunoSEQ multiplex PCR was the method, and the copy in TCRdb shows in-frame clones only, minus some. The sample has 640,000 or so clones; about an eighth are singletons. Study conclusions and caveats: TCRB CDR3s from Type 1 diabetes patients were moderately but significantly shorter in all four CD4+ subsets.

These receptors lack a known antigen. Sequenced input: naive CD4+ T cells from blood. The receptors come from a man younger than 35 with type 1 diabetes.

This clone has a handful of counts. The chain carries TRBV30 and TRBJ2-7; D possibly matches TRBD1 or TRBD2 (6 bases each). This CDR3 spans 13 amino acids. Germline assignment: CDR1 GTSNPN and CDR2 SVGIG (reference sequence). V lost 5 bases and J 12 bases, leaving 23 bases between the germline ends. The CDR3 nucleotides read TGTGCCTGGGTAGACAGGCGTACCGGGGGTGTGTACTTC. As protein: CAWVDRRTGGVYF.

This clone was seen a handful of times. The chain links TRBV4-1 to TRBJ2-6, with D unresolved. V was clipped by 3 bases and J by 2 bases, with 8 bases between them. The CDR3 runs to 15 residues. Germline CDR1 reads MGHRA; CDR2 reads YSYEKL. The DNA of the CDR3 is TGCGCCAGCAGCCATTTTAGGCCTGGGGCCAACGTCCTGACTTTC. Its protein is CASSHFRPGANVLTF.

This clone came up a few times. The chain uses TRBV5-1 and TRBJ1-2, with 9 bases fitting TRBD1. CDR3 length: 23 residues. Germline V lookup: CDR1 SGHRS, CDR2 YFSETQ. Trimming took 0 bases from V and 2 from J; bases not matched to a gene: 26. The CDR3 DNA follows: TGCGCCAGCAGCTTGGCCTCCACCGTATACCCCGGGACAGGGCCCGGGAAGAACTATGGCTACACCTTC. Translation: CASSLASTVYPGTGPGKNYGYTF.

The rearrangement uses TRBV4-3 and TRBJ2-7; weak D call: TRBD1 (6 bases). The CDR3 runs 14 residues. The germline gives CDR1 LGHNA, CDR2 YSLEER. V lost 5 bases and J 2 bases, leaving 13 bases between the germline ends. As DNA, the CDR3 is TGCGCCAGCAGCTCCGGACAGTTCGCCTACGAGCAGTACTTC. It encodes CASSSGQFAYEQYF.

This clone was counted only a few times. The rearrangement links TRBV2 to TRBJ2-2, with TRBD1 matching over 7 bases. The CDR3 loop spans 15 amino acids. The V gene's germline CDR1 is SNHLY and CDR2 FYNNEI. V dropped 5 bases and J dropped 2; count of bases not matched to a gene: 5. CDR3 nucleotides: TGTGCCAGCAGTCGGGACAGCTCTAACACCGGGGAGCTGTTTTTT. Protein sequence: CASSRDSSNTGELFF. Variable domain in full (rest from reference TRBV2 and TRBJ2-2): EPEVTQTPSHQVTQMGQEVILRCVPISNHLYFYWYRQILGQKVEFLVSFYNNEISEKSEIFDDQFSVERPDGSNFTLKIRSTKLEDSAMYFCASSRDSSNTGELFFGEGSRLTVL.

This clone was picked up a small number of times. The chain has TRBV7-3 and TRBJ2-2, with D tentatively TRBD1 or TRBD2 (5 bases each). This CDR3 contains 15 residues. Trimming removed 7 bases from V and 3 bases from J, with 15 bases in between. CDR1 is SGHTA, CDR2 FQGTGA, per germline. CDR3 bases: TGTGCCAGCACCGAACCGGGACGACACACCGGGGAGCTGTTTTTT. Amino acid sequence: CASTEPGRHTGELFF.

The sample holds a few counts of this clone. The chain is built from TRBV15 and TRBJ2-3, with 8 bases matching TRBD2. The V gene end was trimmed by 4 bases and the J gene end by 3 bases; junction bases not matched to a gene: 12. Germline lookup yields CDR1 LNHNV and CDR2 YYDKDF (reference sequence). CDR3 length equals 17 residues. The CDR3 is CATSIPGAGGLTDTQYF. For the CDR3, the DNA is TGTGCCACCAGCATACCGGGTGCGGGAGGTTTGACAGATACGCAGTATTTT.

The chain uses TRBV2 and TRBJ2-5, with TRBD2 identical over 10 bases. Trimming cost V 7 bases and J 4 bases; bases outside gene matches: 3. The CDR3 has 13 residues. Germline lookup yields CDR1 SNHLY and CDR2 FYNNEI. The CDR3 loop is CASTSGGRETQYF. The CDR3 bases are TGTGCCAGCACTAGCGGGGGCCGAGAGACCCAGTACTTC.

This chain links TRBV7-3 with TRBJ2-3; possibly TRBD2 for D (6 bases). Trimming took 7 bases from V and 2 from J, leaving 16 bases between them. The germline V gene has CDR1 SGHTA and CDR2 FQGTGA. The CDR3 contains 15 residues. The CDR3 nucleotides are TGTGCCAGCATTCCTTTGACGGGGGTCACAGATACGCAGTATTTT. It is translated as CASIPLTGVTDTQYF.

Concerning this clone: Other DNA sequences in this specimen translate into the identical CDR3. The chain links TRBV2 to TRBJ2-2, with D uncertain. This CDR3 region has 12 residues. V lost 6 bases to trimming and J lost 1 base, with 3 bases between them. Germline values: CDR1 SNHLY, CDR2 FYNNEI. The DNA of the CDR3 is TGTGCCAGCAGGCTGAACACCGGGGAGCTGTTTTTT. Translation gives CASRLNTGELFF.

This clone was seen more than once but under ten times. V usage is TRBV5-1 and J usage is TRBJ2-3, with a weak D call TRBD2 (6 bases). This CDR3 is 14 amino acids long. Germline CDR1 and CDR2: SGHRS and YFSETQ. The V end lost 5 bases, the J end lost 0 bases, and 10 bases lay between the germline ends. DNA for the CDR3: TGCGCCAGCAGTCCGGGGGAGAGCACAGATACGCAGTATTTT. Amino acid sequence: CASSPGESTDTQYF. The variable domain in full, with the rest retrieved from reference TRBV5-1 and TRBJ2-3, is KAGVTQTPRYLIKTRGQQVTLSCSPISGHRSVSWYQQTPGQGLQFLFEYFSETQRNKGNFPGRFSGRQFSNSRSEMNVSTLELGDSALYLCASSPGESTDTQYFGPGTRLTVL.

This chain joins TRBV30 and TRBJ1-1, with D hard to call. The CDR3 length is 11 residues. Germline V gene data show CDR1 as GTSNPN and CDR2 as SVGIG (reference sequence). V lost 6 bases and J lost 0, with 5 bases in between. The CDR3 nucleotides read TGTGCCTGTCTGTTGAACACTGAAGCTTTCTTT. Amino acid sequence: CACLLNTEAFF. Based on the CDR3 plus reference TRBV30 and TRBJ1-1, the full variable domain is SQTIHQWPATLVQPVGSPLSLECTVEGTSNPNLYWYRQAAGRGLQLLFYSVGIGQISSEVPQNLSASRPQDRQFILSSKKLLLSDSGFYLCACLLNTEAFFGQGTRLTVV.

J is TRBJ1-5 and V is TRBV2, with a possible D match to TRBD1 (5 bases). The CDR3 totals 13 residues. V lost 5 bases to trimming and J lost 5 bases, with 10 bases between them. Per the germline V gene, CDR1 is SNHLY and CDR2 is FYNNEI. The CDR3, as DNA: TGTGCCAGCAGTCCCCGGGGGGATCAGCCCCAGCATTTT. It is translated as CASSPRGDQPQHF.

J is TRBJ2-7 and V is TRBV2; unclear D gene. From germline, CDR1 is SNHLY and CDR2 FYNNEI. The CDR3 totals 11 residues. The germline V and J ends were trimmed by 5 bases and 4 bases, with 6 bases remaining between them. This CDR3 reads CASSTLYEQYF. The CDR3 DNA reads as TGTGCCAGCAGTACCCTTTACGAGCAGTACTTC.

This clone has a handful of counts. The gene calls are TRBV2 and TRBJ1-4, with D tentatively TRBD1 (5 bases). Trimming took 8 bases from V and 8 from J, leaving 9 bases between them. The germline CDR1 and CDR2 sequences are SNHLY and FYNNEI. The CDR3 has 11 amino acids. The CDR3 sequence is CASGTYEKLFF. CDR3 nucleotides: TGTGCCAGCGGGACCTACGAAAAACTGTTTTTT.

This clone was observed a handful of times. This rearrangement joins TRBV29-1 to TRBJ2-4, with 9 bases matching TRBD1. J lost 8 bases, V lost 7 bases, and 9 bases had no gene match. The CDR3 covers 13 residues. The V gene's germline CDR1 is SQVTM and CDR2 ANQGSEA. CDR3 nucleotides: TGCAGCGGAAGGACAGGGGAGTGGGACATTCAGTACTTC. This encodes CSGRTGEWDIQYF.

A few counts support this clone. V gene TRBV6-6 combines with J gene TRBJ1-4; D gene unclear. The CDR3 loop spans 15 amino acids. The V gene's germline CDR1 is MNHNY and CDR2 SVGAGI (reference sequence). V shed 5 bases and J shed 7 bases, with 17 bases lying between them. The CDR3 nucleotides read TGTGCCAGCAGTACCCTGCCCCGCCTGGGTGAAAAACTGTTTTTT. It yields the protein CASSTLPRLGEKLFF.

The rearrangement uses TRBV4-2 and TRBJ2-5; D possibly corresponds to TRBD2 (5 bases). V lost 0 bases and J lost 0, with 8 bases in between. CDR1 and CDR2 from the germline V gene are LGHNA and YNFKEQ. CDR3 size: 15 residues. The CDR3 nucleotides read TGTGCCAGCAGCCAAGATCCAGCGGACCAAGAGACCCAGTACTTC. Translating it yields CASSQDPADQETQYF.

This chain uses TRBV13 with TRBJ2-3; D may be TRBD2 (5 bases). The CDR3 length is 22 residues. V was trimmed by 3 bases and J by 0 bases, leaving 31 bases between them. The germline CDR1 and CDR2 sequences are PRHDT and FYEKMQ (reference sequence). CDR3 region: CASSFSFPGLESKHTSTDTQYF. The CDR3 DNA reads TGTGCCAGCAGCTTTTCCTTCCCGGGATTGGAGTCTAAACACACTAGCACAGATACGCAGTATTTT.

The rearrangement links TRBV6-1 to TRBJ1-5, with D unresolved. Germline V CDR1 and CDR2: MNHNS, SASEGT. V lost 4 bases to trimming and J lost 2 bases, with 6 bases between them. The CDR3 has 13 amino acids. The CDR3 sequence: CASSAYGNQPQHF. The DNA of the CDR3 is TGTGCCAGCAGTGCCTACGGCAATCAGCCCCAGCATTTT.

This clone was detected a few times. The CDR3 protein is CASSLARVTDTQYF. The DNA of the CDR3 is TGTGCCAGCAGCTTAGCCAGGGTCACAGATACGCAGTATTTT. The chain uses TRBV7-2 and TRBJ2-3, with D perhaps TRBD1 (5 bases). The CDR3 is 14 amino acids. Trimming took 0 bases from V and 2 from J, leaving 6 bases between them. Germline CDR1 reads SGHTA; CDR2 reads FQGNSA.

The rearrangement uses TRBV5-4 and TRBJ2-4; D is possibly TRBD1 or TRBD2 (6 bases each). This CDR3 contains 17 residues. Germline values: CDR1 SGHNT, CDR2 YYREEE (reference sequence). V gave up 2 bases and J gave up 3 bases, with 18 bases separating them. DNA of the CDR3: TGTGCCAGCAGCTTCGAGGGGGGCCGCCTTTACAAAAACATTCAGTACTTC. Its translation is CASSFEGGRLYKNIQYF.

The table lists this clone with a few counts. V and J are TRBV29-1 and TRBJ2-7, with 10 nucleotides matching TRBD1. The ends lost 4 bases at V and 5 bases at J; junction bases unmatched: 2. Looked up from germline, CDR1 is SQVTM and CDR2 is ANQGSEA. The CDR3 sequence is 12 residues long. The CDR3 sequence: CSVAGQGDEQYF. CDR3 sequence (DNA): TGCAGCGTTGCCGGACAGGGGGACGAGCAGTACTTC.

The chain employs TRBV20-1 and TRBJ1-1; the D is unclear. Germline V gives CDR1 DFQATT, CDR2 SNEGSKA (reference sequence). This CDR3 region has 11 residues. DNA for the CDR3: TGCCGGGTCGGATTGAACACTGAAGCTTTCTTT. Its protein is CRVGLNTEAFF.

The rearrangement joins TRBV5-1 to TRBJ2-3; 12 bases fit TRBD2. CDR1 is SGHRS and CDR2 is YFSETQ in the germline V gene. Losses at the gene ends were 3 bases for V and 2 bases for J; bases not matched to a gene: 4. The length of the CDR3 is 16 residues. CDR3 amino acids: CASSSTSGGITDTQYF. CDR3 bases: TGCGCCAGCAGCTCGACTAGCGGGGGTATCACAGATACGCAGTATTTT.

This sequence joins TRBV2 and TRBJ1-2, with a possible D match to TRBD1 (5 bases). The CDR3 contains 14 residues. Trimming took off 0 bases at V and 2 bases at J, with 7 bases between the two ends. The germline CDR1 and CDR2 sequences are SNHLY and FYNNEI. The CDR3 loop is CASSEAGRNYGYTF. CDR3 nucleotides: TGTGCCAGCAGTGAAGCGGGACGGAACTATGGCTACACCTTC.

CDR3 nucleotide sequence: TGTGCCAGCAGCTTTCGGCCCTCTGGGGCCAACGTCCTGACTTTC. It specifies CASSFRPSGANVLTF. The chain combines TRBV5-6 with TRBJ2-6; D uncertain. V was shortened by 2 bases and J by 0 bases, with 6 bases between the two germline ends. The CDR3 runs 15 residues. Germline assignment: CDR1 SGHDT and CDR2 YYEEEE. The whole variable domain, filled in from reference TRBV5-6 and TRBJ2-6, reads DAGVTQSPTHLIKTRGQQVTLRCSPKSGHDTVSWYQQALGQGPQFIFQYYEEEERQRGNFPDRFSGHQFPNYSSELNVNALLLGDSALYLCASSFRPSGANVLTFGAGSRLTVL.

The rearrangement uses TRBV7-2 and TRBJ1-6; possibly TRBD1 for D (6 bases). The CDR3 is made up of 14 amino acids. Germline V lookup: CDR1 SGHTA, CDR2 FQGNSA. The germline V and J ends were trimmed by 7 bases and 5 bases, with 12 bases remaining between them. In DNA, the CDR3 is TGTGCCAGCAATGAGGGGGGACATAATTCACCCCTCCACTTT. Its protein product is CASNEGGHNSPLHF.

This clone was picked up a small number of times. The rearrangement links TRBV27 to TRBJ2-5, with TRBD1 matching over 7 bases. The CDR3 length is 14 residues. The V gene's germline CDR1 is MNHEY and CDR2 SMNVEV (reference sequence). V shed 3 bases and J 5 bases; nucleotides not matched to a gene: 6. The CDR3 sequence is CASSFVDRVETQYF. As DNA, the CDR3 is TGTGCCAGCAGTTTCGTCGACAGGGTGGAGACCCAGTACTTC.

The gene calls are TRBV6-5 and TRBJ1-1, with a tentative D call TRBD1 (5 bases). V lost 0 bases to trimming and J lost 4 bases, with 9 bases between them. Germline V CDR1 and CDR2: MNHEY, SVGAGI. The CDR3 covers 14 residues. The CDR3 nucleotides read TGTGCCAGCAGTTACTCGATCAGGGCCACTGAAGCTTTCTTT. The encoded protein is CASSYSIRATEAFF.